Shown below are 8 T cell receptor beta chains from a single sample sequenced in a study of PD-1 blockade in classical Hodgkin lymphoma. TCRdb's table, derived via immunoSEQ multiplex PCR, lists solely in-frame clones and lacks some. The data contain some 30,000 clones, 85% of them seen just once; the ten biggest clones take up 2.4%. Time point defined: cycle 4 day 1 (C4D1), after about 6 weeks of nivolumab. Patients all relapsed after autologous stem cell transplantation, and there was variation in brentuximab vedotin exposure. Magnetic negative selection of thawed PBMCs was the method by which CD4+ T cells were purified. This material consisted of CD4+ T cells from blood, taken before the fourth cycle of nivolumab. The receptors come from a human donor with classical Hodgkin lymphoma.

This clone was recorded a few times. The V gene is TRBV5-1, the J gene TRBJ2-2; 8 bases agree with TRBD2. The CDR3 is made up of 17 amino acids. The germline CDR1 and CDR2 sequences are SGHRS and YFSETQ. J gave up 5 bases and V 1 base, and 10 bases lay outside the gene matches. CDR3 bases: TGCGCCAGCAGCTTGTCCCCTTCTAGCGGGCCAACCGGGGAGCTGTTTTTT. Translation: CASSLSPSSGPTGELFF.

This chain links TRBV11-2 with TRBJ2-2; TRBD2 aligns across 9 bases. The V gene's germline CDR1 is SGHAT and CDR2 FQNNGV. The CDR3 is 16 amino acids. V gave up 4 bases and J gave up 6 bases; unmatched junction bases: 9. The CDR3 loop reads CASSSTRGRASGELFF. In DNA, the CDR3 is TGTGCCAGCAGCTCCACCCGCGGGAGGGCCTCCGGGGAGCTGTTTTTT.

The V and J genes are TRBV7-2 and TRBJ2-1; D perhaps matches TRBD2 (6 bases). Trimming pared 0 bases from V and 4 bases from J, leaving 10 bases between. Germline CDR1 is SGHTA and CDR2 is FQGNSA. The CDR3 sequence is 15 residues long. The CDR3 region has the DNA TGTGCCAGCAGCTTAGCTAGCGGCCAGTACAATGAGCAGTTCTTC. This gives the protein CASSLASGQYNEQFF.

The rearrangement joins TRBV19 to TRBJ2-7, with 7 bases that match TRBD2. The germline gives CDR1 LNHDA, CDR2 SQIVND (reference sequence). The CDR3 runs to 17 residues. The V and J ends lost 3 bases and 4 bases, in that order; junction bases with no gene match: 15. The CDR3 protein is CASSISGLGREVYEQYF. CDR3 bases: TGTGCCAGTAGTATTAGTGGACTAGGCCGGGAGGTATACGAGCAGTACTTC.

The J gene is TRBJ1-3, the V gene TRBV5-1, with 7 bases fitting TRBD1. This CDR3 region has 16 residues. Trimming at V came to 0 bases and at J to 0 bases, leaving 3 bases not matched to a gene. Looked up from germline, CDR1 is SGHRS and CDR2 is YFSETQ. The CDR3 is CASSLEGTVSGNTIYF. The CDR3 DNA reads TGCGCCAGCAGCTTGGAAGGGACAGTCTCTGGAAACACCATATATTTT.

The chain employs TRBV25-1 and TRBJ1-6, with D uncertain. There are 16 residues in the CDR3. V lost 1 base and J lost 6, with 13 bases in between. Germline CDR1 MGHDK, CDR2 SYGVNS. DNA of the CDR3: TGTGCCAGCAGTGAATCTGGGAGGCAGCGTAATTCACCCCTCCACTTT. This encodes CASSESGRQRNSPLHF.

The chain links TRBV7-8 to TRBJ2-3; D is undetermined. CDR1 SGHVS and CDR2 FQNEAQ come from the germline V gene. This CDR3 is built from 13 residues. Trimming took off 1 base at V and 6 bases at J, with 8 bases between the two ends. The DNA of the CDR3 is TGTGCCAGCAGCTTAGATGGAAAGGATACGCAGTATTTT. Encoded protein: CASSLDGKDTQYF.

The chain combines TRBV5-1 with TRBJ2-2; 8 nucleotides agree with TRBD2. The junction had 7 bases not matched to a gene; V was cut back by 4 bases and J by 5 bases. The germline CDR1 and CDR2 sequences are SGHRS and YFSETQ. This CDR3 comprises 15 residues. The CDR3 reads CASSIPGLETGELFF. The CDR3 DNA follows: TGCGCCAGCAGCATACCGGGACTAGAAACCGGGGAGCTGTTTTTT.